The clone carrying this T cell receptor beta chain has just a few counts. The antigen remains undetermined. A junction boundary mismatches the germline segment, possibly from a read error. The source of the sample is a study of T cell repertoires in cytomegalovirus infection. TCRdb redid the calling of the reads with MiXCR, one entry per CDR3 protein. The profile shows a few hundred thousand distinct CDR3 sequences, about 35% of them singletons. General observations from the study: Dominating the ex vivo response were TCR beta clonotypes that were CMV-specific and HLA-C-restricted.

The sample here was cultured PBMCs, taken from culture after CMV antigen stimulation. This sequence was found in a human donor in good health (CMV status not recorded). Some clones in this sample may be carry-over from other donors' samples.

The CDR3 DNA is TGTGCCAGTAGGAATTTAGCGGGAGGGATTCAAGAGCCCCAGTACTTC. Translated, it gives CASRNLAGGIQEPQYF. This rearrangement joins TRBV19 to TRBJ2-5, with 11 positions matching TRBD2. The CDR3 totals 16 residues. Germline CDR1 and CDR2: LNHDA and SQIVND (reference sequence).